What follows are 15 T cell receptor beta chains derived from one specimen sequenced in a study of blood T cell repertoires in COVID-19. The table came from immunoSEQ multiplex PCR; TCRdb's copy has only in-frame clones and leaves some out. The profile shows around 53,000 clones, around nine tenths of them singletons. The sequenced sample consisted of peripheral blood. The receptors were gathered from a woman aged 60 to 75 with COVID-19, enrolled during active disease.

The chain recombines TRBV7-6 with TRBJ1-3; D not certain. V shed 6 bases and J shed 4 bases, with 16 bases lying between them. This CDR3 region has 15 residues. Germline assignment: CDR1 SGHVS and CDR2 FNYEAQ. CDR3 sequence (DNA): TGTGCCAGCAGTTCCACTGCTCTGAGGGGAAACACCATATATTTT. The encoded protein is CASSSTALRGNTIYF.

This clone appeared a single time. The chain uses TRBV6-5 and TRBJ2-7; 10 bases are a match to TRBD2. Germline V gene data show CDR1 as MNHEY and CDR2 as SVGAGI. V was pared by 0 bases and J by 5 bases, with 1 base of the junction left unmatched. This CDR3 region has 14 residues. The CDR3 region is CASSYSGLANEQYF. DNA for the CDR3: TGTGCCAGCAGTTACTCGGGACTAGCGAACGAGCAGTACTTC.

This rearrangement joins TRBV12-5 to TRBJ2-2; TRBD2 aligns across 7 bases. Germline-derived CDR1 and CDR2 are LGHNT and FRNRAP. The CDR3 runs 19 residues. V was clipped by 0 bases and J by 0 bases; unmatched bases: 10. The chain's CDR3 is CASGLVLSSGPANTGELFF. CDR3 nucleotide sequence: TGTGCTAGTGGTTTGGTACTCTCTAGCGGCCCAGCGAACACCGGGGAGCTGTTTTTT.

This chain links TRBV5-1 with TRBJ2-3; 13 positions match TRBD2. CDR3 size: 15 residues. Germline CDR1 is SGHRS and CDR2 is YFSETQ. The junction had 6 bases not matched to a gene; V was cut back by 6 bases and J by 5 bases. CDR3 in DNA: TGCGCCAGCAAAAGACTAGCGGGAGGAGGAGATACGCAGTATTTT. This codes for CASKRLAGGGDTQYF.

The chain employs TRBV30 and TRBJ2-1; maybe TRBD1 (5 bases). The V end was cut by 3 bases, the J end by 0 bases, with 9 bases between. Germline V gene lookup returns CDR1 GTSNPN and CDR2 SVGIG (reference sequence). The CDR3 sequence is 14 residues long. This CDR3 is CAWSDSSSYNEQFF. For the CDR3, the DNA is TGTGCCTGGAGCGACAGTAGCTCCTACAATGAGCAGTTCTTC.

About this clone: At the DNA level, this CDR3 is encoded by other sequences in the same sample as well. CDR3 loop: CASSPKSDSPLHF. The CDR3 bases are TGTGCCAGCTCCCCGAAGTCGGATTCACCCCTCCACTTT. The rearrangement links TRBV18 to TRBJ1-6; D gene ambiguous. The V end was cut by 6 bases, the J end by 8 bases, with 11 bases between. The CDR3 extends over 13 amino acids. CDR1 KGHSH and CDR2 LQKENI come from the germline V gene.

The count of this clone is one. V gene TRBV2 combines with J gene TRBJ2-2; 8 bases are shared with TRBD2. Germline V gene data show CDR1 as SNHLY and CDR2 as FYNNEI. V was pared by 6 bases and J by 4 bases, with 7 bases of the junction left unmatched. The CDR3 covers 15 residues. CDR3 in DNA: TGTGCCAGCAGGGGGGCGGGAGGAATCACCGGGGAGCTGTTTTTT. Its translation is CASRGAGGITGELFF.

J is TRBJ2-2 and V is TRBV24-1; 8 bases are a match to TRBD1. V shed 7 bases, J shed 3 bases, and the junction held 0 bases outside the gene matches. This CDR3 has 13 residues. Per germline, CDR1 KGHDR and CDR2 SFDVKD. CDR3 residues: CATRQGDTGELFF. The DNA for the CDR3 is TGTGCCACCAGACAGGGGGACACCGGGGAGCTGTTTTTT.

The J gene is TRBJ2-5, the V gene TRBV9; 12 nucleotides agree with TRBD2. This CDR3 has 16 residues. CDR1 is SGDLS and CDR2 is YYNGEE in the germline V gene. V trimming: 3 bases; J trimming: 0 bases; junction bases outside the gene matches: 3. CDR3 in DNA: TGTGCCAGCAGCGCCGGACTAGCGGGAAACCAAGAGACCCAGTACTTC. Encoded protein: CASSAGLAGNQETQYF.

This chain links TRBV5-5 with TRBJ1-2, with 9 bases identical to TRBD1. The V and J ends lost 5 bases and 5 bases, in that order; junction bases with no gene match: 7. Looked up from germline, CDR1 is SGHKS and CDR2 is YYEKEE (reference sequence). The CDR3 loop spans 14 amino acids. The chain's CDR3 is CASRLVGQGYGYTF. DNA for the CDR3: TGTGCCAGCAGGCTCGTGGGACAGGGATATGGCTACACCTTC.

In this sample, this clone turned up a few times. The CDR3 region is CASSWRGSESGEYF. Here the CDR3 DNA reads TGTGCCAGCAGTTGGCGGGGGTCGGAGTCGGGCGAGTACTTC. The chain employs TRBV27 and TRBJ2-7, with 7 bases that match TRBD2. The CDR3 contains 14 residues. The germline gives CDR1 MNHEY, CDR2 SMNVEV (reference sequence). V was clipped by 4 bases and J by 11 bases; unmatched bases: 14.

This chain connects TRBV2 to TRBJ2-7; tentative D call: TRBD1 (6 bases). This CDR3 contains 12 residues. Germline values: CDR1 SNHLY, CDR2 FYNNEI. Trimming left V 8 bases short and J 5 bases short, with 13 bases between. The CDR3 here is CASQPGADEQYF. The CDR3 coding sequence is TGTGCCAGCCAGCCAGGGGCCGACGAGCAGTACTTC.

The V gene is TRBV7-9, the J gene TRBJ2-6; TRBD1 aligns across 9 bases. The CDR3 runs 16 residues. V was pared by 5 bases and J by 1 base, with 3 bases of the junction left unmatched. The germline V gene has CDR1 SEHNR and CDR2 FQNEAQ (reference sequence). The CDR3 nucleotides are TGTGCCAGCAGCCAGGACAGGGGATCTGGGGCCAACGTCCTGACTTTC. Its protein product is CASSQDRGSGANVLTF.

The CDR3: CASSPLLGTEAFF. The CDR3 coding sequence is TGTGCCAGCAGCCCCCTCCTCGGCACTGAAGCTTTCTTT. The rearrangement links TRBV3-1 (or the pseudogene TRBV3-2) to TRBJ1-1; no definite D call. V was pared by 4 bases and J by 4 bases, with 10 bases between. This CDR3 spans 13 amino acids. Germline loops: CDR1 LGHDT, CDR2 YNNKEL (reference sequence).

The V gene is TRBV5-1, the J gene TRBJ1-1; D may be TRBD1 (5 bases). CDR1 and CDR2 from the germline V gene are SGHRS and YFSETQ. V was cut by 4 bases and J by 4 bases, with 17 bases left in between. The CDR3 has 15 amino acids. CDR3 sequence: CASSNVQGKGTEAFF. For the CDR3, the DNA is TGCGCCAGCAGCAACGTTCAGGGAAAGGGCACTGAAGCTTTCTTT.